This T cell receptor beta chain was recorded in a study of technical replicates of blood from a handful of donors (dated by TCRdb to about 2017). In this sample, this clone turned up a few times. Its specific antigen is unknown. No much larger clonotype is one base removed from it; base qualities were not supplied. Based on the germline V gene (reference sequence), the CDR1 and CDR2 sequences are MNHEY and SMNVEV. The CDR3 goes from the cysteine to the phenylalanine over 19 residues. Only the CDR3 DNA stays, 57 bases, in frame from base 1. The junction shows trimming of 1 base on V and 8 bases on J, and the gene matches do not reach 14 bases of it. Receptor libraries were prepared by the immunoSEQ multiplex PCR assay. Held by TCRdb, this immuneACCESS table contains in-frame sequences only and omits some clones. Under half of the omission traces to an unresolved V gene where checked; the cause of the rest is unknown. The sample profile shows 13,000 or so clones; approximately 96% of them were found once. Clones ranked in the top ten supply 6.3% of the sample.

The sample comprised PBMCs. The clonotype comes from a human donor in good health. The V and J segments used are TRBV27 and TRBJ2-1; 13 of the junction bases match TRBD2. The nucleotide sequence is TGTGCCAGCAGTTTATTCGGACTAGCGGGAGAGTGGGGAAGGGATGAGCAGTTCTTC. This sequence encodes CASSLFGLAGEWGRDEQFF.